This is a list of T cell receptor beta chains from one sample in a study of blood T cell repertoires in COVID-19. Profiled with immunoSEQ multiplex PCR; TCRdb holds only in-frame clones, not every one. This table has around 270,000 clones, approximately 83% appearing once. The source material was PBMCs or T cells enriched from blood (not recorded which). The receptors stem from a woman aged 25 to 39 who had recovered from COVID-19. Both conserved end residues are part of each CDR3. D genes are given only for firm matches. A row's size may be missing; if present it is once, few, many or a size class.

clone size	J gene	D gene	V gene	CDR3 DNA	CDR3 protein
-	TRBJ2-1	TRBD1	TRBV5-1	TGCGCCAGCAGCTTGGATTCGGGACAGGGAGGAAATGAGCAGTTCTTC	CASSLDSGQGGNEQFF
-	TRBJ2-2	-	TRBV7-2	TGTGCCAGCAGCTTACGTCAACGGGCGAACACCGGGGAGCTGTTTTTT	CASSLRQRANTGELFF
-	TRBJ2-7	TRBD1	TRBV6-5	TGTGCCAGCACCGGACAGGGCGTTTCCTACGAGCAGTACTTC	CASTGQGVSYEQYF
few	TRBJ2-2	TRBD1	TRBV24-1	TGTGCCACCAGTGGGACAGGGGACACCGGGGAGCTGTTTTTT	CATSGTGDTGELFF
-	TRBJ2-6	TRBD2	TRBV28	TGTGCCAGCAGTCAACGTTTAGGACTAGCGGGGTCTGGGGCCAACGTCCTGACTTTC	CASSQRLGLAGSGANVLTF
-	TRBJ2-1	-	TRBV6-5	TGTGCCAGCAGTCTAGGCGGCACTGAGCAGTTCTTC	CASSLGGTEQFF
-	TRBJ1-1	-	TRBV28	TGTGCCAGCGGTACACATCCAGGGGACACTGAAGCTTTCTTT	CASGTHPGDTEAFF
-	TRBJ1-4	TRBD1	TRBV14	TGTGCCAGCAGCCAGGGACAGGTTTTTAATGAAAAACTGTTTTTT	CASSQGQVFNEKLFF
-	TRBJ1-1	-	TRBV29-1	TGCAGCGTGGATGGACAGTTTAATGAAGCTTTCTTT	CSVDGQFNEAFF
-	TRBJ1-2	-	TRBV5-1	TGCGCCAGCAGCCCCGCAACGCGGGGAAACTATGGCTACACCTTC	CASSPATRGNYGYTF
-	TRBJ1-2	-	TRBV30	TGTGCCTGGAGATCGGAGAGTGGCTACACCTTC	CAWRSESGYTF
-	TRBJ1-2	-	TRBV6-5	TGTGCCAGCAGTTACTCGATACCAGGGAGGTATGGCTACACCTTC	CASSYSIPGRYGYTF
once	TRBJ1-5	-	TRBV28	TGTGCCAGCATCTCTAGCGGCGGACGACAGCCCCAGCATTTT	CASISSGGRQPQHF
-	TRBJ1-2	-	TRBV19	TGTGCCAGTATGCCCGGGGTCGGGTATGGCTACACCTTC	CASMPGVGYGYTF
once	TRBJ1-3	-	TRBV6-1	TGTGCCAGCAGTGACCCCAGGGCCTCTGGAAACACCATATATTTT	CASSDPRASGNTIYF
-	TRBJ1-6	TRBD1	TRBV27	TGTGCCAGCAGTTTATCATCGGCAGGGGGTCAATATAATTCACCCCTCCACTTT	CASSLSSAGGQYNSPLHF
-	TRBJ1-1	-	TRBV7-8	TGTGCCAGCAGCCCACAGGGACGTAAGACTTTCTTT	CASSPQGRKTFF
once	TRBJ2-1	TRBD2	TRBV5-1	TGCGCCAGCAGTTCGTTAATGACTAGCGGGAGGCCCGGCCGAGTGGGCAATGAGCAGTTCTTC	CASSSLMTSGRPGRVGNEQFF
once	TRBJ1-1	TRBD1	TRBV28	TGTGCCAGCAGTTCCCTCGGACAGGGGAGAGCGGAAGCTTTCTTT	CASSSLGQGRAEAFF
-	TRBJ1-1	-	TRBV28	TGTGCCAGCAGTTTCCCGGGGTACACGGGAACTGAAGCTTTCTTT	CASSFPGYTGTEAFF
-	TRBJ2-7	-	TRBV5-1	TGCGCCAGCAGCTTTAAAGGCCGGGACTTCGGGGGCTCCTACGAGCAGTACTTC	CASSFKGRDFGGSYEQYF
-	TRBJ2-1	TRBD2	TRBV28	TGTGCCAGCAGTTTAGCCCACTTAGACCTAGCGGGGCCTCGGGGTGAGCAGTTCTTC	CASSLAHLDLAGPRGEQFF
-	TRBJ2-3	-	TRBV14	TGTGCCAGCAGCCAAGATCGGACAGCCCCACCCCCAGATACGCAGTATTTT	CASSQDRTAPPPDTQYF
-	TRBJ1-6	TRBD1	TRBV6-5	TGTGCCAGCAGTTACGGGGACAGCCTAGGGACACCCCTCCACTTT	CASSYGDSLGTPLHF
-	TRBJ2-5	TRBD1	TRBV7-9	TGTGCCAGCAGCCTAAGACAGGGGGGCGACCAAGAGACCCAGTACTTC	CASSLRQGGDQETQYF
-	TRBJ2-3	TRBD1	TRBV7-2	TGTGCCAGCAGCTGGATTGGGACAGGGGTTAAAGATACGCAGTATTTT	CASSWIGTGVKDTQYF
-	TRBJ2-7	-	TRBV10-3	TGTGCCATCAGTGAGTCGGGCCTCCTCATGGACGAGCAGTACTTC	CAISESGLLMDEQYF
-	TRBJ1-1	-	TRBV19	TGTGCCAGTAGTCTCAACAGGAGGAACACTGAAGCTTTCTTT	CASSLNRRNTEAFF
-	TRBJ2-4	-	TRBV6-5	TGTGCCAGCAGTTTGGGGGCGAGTATGAACATTCAGTACTTC	CASSLGASMNIQYF
-	TRBJ1-2	TRBD1	TRBV28	TGTGCCAGCAGTTTACCCTCCCCAGGGGGATATGGCTACACCTTC	CASSLPSPGGYGYTF
-	TRBJ2-6	-	TRBV3-1/TRBV3-2	TGTGCCAGCAGCCTTCAGGGATCTGGGGCCAACGTCCTGACTTTC	CASSLQGSGANVLTF
-	TRBJ2-2	-	TRBV27	TGTGCCAGCAGTCCTATCAAGGGGACCGGGGAGCTGTTTTTT	CASSPIKGTGELFF
few	TRBJ1-5	TRBD1	TRBV3-1/TRBV3-2	TGTGCCAGCAGCCAAGGACAGGGCGGTCAGCCCCAGCATTTT	CASSQGQGGQPQHF